This section outlines one TCR beta chain sequence together with its context. Germline lookup yields CDR1 MGHRA and CDR2 YSYEKL. V lost 0 bases, J lost 6 bases, and 9 bases lay in between. The CDR3 sequence is 13 residues long. These data originate in a study of T cell changes during pregnancy in multiple sclerosis. The data were produced by immunoSEQ multiplex PCR, yet TCRdb's version contains in-frame clones alone and is incomplete. The data hold just under 80,000 clones, with around 93% observed a single time. The chain is built from TRBV4-1 and TRBJ2-7, with D uncertain. The sequencing used peripheral blood, collected in the second trimester of pregnancy. This sequence originates from a female donor in good health, enrolled as a control in a pregnancy study. CDR3 sequence: CASSQDEVGEQYF. The CDR3 DNA reads TGCGCCAGCAGCCAAGACGAGGTCGGCGAGCAGTACTTC.